This note documents a single T cell receptor (beta chain) sequence. The sample originates from a study of CD8 T cells in Susac syndrome. cDNA came from roughly 0.53 to 1 ug RNA primed by random hexamers. TCR beta CDR3 was amplified by immunoSEQ multiplex PCR. This amplification extended across 54 Vbeta and 13 Jbeta segments. TCRdb reprocessed the immunoSEQ multiplex PCR reads with MiXCR, giving one entry per CDR3 protein. The repertoire holds a few hundred thousand distinct CDR3 sequences, with approximately 95% as singletons. CD8+ and CD4+ T cells taken from blood had their TCR beta sequenced. The study used treatment-naive patients who had stable or active relapsing-remitting disease as multiple sclerosis controls. Negative isolation yielded the CD8+ and CD4+ T cells, while FACS enriched the TEMRA cells. The CDR3 has 15 amino acids. The germline gives CDR1 DFQATT, CDR2 SNEGSKA (reference sequence). Unmatched junction bases numbered 12, after V lost 3 bases and J lost 5 bases.

The sample was CD4+ T cells from PBMCs. The receptor's source is a human donor with multiple sclerosis. The V gene is TRBV20-1, the J gene TRBJ2-5; the match to TRBD1 covers 7 bases. As DNA, the CDR3 is TGCAGTGCTAGCGTTGGGCAGGGGGTACGGGAGACCCAGTACTTC. Protein: CSASVGQGVRETQYF.